This record covers a single T cell receptor beta chain. This entry belongs to a study of blood T cell repertoires in COVID-19. Study-level information: Samples representing acute and convalescent COVID-19 were sourced from the United States, Italy and Spain. From T cells, B-cell-depleted T cells, or PBMCs came the material, which was cDNA or gDNA.

How the authors handled the data: Reference gene primer amplification gave nucleated cell count estimates. Produced via immunoSEQ multiplex PCR; TCRdb's table is partial and in-frame only. That table supplies the V and J calls and clone size; D and trimming were determined from the DNA. Here the sample spans about 130,000 clones, around three quarters being singletons. The CDR3 covers 13 residues. From germline, CDR1 is SEHNR and CDR2 FQNEAQ (reference sequence). The receptor was isolated from a man aged 35-49 years with active or convalescent COVID-19. Source material: peripheral blood. The chain uses TRBV7-9 and TRBJ2-7, with D perhaps matching TRBD2 (6 bases). For the CDR3, the DNA is TGTGCAACCCACGGTTCTAGCGCCTACGAGCAGTACTTC. The encoded protein is CATHGSSAYEQYF.